Shown below are 27 T cell receptor beta chains from a single sample sequenced in a study of blood T cell repertoires in COVID-19. Generated by immunoSEQ multiplex PCR, the TCRdb table keeps only in-frame clones and is missing some. The repertoire holds over 150,000 clones, with roughly nine tenths as singletons. Sequenced: peripheral blood. Every receptor here comes from a man aged 50-59 years with acute or convalescent COVID-19.

Note on this clone: Other DNA sequences from this sample encode an identical CDR3 as well. The chain recombines TRBV5-1 with TRBJ1-4, with D unclear. CDR1 is SGHRS, CDR2 YFSETQ, per germline. The CDR3 is made up of 14 amino acids. Trimming left V 2 bases short and J 2 bases short, with 7 bases between. Written as DNA, the CDR3 is TGCGCCAGCAGCTTCGGCAGGACTAATGAAAAACTGTTTTTT. It codes for CASSFGRTNEKLFF.

The V and J genes are TRBV2 and TRBJ2-3; 7 bases match TRBD1. The length of the CDR3 is 13 residues. CDR1 is SNHLY, CDR2 FYNNEI, per germline. Germline trimming cut 8 bases from V and 2 bases from J; bases unmatched to any gene: 4. The CDR3 loop reads CASDRENTDTQYF. DNA of the CDR3: TGTGCCAGCGACAGGGAAAACACAGATACGCAGTATTTT.

This chain uses TRBV19 with TRBJ2-1; TRBD1 might be the D (5 bases). CDR1 and CDR2 (germline): LNHDA, SQIVND (reference sequence). V was clipped by 1 base and J by 3 bases, with 10 bases between them. The CDR3 has 15 amino acids. CDR3 sequence: CASSIAGRVYNEQFF. The CDR3 DNA sequence: TGTGCCAGTAGTATAGCTGGCAGGGTCTACAATGAGCAGTTCTTC.

CDR3 loop: CASSLDFRPGPGYTF. The CDR3 coding sequence is TGTGCCAGCAGCTTAGATTTTCGGCCAGGGCCTGGCTACACCTTC. The chain has TRBV11-2 and TRBJ1-2; a weak D match, TRBD1 (5 bases). The germline V gene has CDR1 SGHAT and CDR2 FQNNGV. The CDR3 covers 15 residues. Trimming shortened V by 0 bases and J by 7 bases, and 15 bases separated the two germline ends.

The V call is TRBV5-4, the J call TRBJ2-1; D is possibly TRBD1 (6 bases). Per germline, CDR1 SGHNT and CDR2 YYREEE (reference sequence). V lost 4 bases, J lost 9 bases, and 20 bases lay in between. The CDR3 spans 15 residues. CDR3 coding DNA: TGTGCCAGCAGCGTAACAGGGAACTCACCTTTTGAGCAGTTCTTC. Protein sequence: CASSVTGNSPFEQFF.

This clone was observed once. The rearrangement links TRBV3-1 (or the pseudogene TRBV3-2) to TRBJ2-7, with TRBD2 identical over 9 bases. The CDR3 covers 14 residues. The junction had 7 bases not matched to a gene; V was cut back by 4 bases and J by 6 bases. Looked up from germline, CDR1 is LGHDT and CDR2 is YNNKEL (reference sequence). The chain's CDR3 is CASSPVGTSLEQYF. Written as DNA, the CDR3 is TGTGCCAGCAGCCCCGTCGGGACTAGCCTCGAGCAGTACTTC.

This clone was recorded once. This chain connects TRBV27 to TRBJ1-5; D gene uncertain. The CDR3 has 12 residues. From germline, CDR1 is MNHEY and CDR2 SMNVEV (reference sequence). V was trimmed by 3 bases and J by 6 bases, leaving 6 bases between them. For the CDR3, the DNA is TGTGCCAGCAGTTTTGAGGGTCAGCCCCAGCATTTT. It yields the protein CASSFEGQPQHF.

The rearrangement joins TRBV27 to TRBJ2-2; no reliable D call. Trimming left V 5 bases short and J 4 bases short, with 14 bases between. Germline CDR1 is MNHEY and CDR2 is SMNVEV (reference sequence). The CDR3 length is 15 residues. CDR3 bases: TGTGCCAGCAGTGTCACTGAGCGAATCACCGGGGAGCTGTTTTTT. The encoded protein is CASSVTERITGELFF.

The J gene is TRBJ2-7, the V gene TRBV21-1; TRBD1 reflects the table's D call only, with no check against the DNA. TRBV21-1 is described as a pseudogene. The CDR3 length is 15 residues. The CDR3 loop reads CASFHGTGGPYEQYV. The DNA of the CDR3 is TGTGCCAGCTTTCACGGGACAGGGGGCCCCTACGAGCAGTACGTC.

The V gene is TRBV4-3, the J gene TRBJ2-1; the D gene is possibly TRBD1 (5 bases). The length of the CDR3 is 16 residues. Trimming took 4 bases from V and 5 from J, leaving 18 bases between them. Germline lookup yields CDR1 LGHNA and CDR2 YSLEER. The CDR3 region has the DNA TGCGCCAGCAGCCCTGGTACAGGTGGGCCCGACAATGAGCAGTTCTTC. Protein product: CASSPGTGGPDNEQFF.

The J gene is TRBJ1-6, the V gene TRBV6-5; tentatively, D is TRBD1 (6 bases). The CDR3 contains 15 residues. Between the trimmed V and J ends, which lost 2 bases and 7 bases, there was a span of 12 bases. Germline CDR1 MNHEY, CDR2 SVGAGI. CDR3 protein: CASSYGGRRNSPLHF. As DNA, the CDR3 is TGTGCCAGCAGTTACGGGGGCAGGAGGAATTCACCCCTCCACTTT.

V gene TRBV11-2 combines with J gene TRBJ2-1, with 9 bases lining up with TRBD2. The trim removed 5 bases at V and 3 bases at J, leaving 5 bases unmatched. This CDR3 spans 15 amino acids. Germline V gene data show CDR1 as SGHAT and CDR2 as FQNNGV. The CDR3 is CASSLSGSNYNEQFF. CDR3 DNA sequence: TGTGCCAGCAGCCTTAGCGGGAGCAACTACAATGAGCAGTTCTTC.

The V and J genes are TRBV30 and TRBJ1-5; 11 nucleotides agree with TRBD1. From germline, CDR1 is GTSNPN and CDR2 SVGIG (reference sequence). With 2 bases clipped from V and 2 bases from J, the junction kept 8 bases outside the gene matches. The length of the CDR3 is 17 residues. The CDR3 nucleotides are TGTGCCTGGAGTAGGACAGGGGGCGCCGGGGGCAATCAGCCCCAGCATTTT. It encodes CAWSRTGGAGGNQPQHF.

This chain uses TRBV28 with TRBJ2-3; D may be TRBD2 (6 bases). Germline-derived CDR1 and CDR2 are MDHEN and SYDVKM. This CDR3 contains 15 residues. V dropped 8 bases and J dropped 1 base, with 16 bases sitting between them. DNA for the CDR3: TGTGCCAGCCCCCTTAGGCGGGGCCGCACAGATACGCAGTATTTT. Translation: CASPLRRGRTDTQYF.

The chain recombines TRBV28 with TRBJ1-5; D is undetermined. Trimming took off 7 bases at V and 0 bases at J, with 10 bases between the two ends. Germline loops: CDR1 MDHEN, CDR2 SYDVKM. This CDR3 is 14 amino acids long. CDR3 sequence: CASKYQYSNQPQHF. The CDR3 DNA sequence: TGTGCCAGCAAATATCAGTATAGCAATCAGCCCCAGCATTTT. The full variable domain, rest sourced from reference TRBV28 and TRBJ1-5, is DVKVTQSSRYLVKRTGEKVFLECVQDMDHENMFWYRQDPGLGLRLIYFSYDVKMKEKGDIPEGYSVSREKKERFSLILESASTNQTSMYLCASKYQYSNQPQHFGDGTRLSIL.

This chain joins TRBV4-1 and TRBJ1-2; TRBD1 agrees at 12 bases. J was trimmed by 7 bases and V by 5 bases; bases with no gene match: 8. The V gene's germline CDR1 is MGHRA and CDR2 YSYEKL. There are 15 residues in the CDR3. The CDR3 loop reads CASSSSGQGAGGYTF. CDR3 sequence (DNA): TGCGCCAGCAGCTCATCGGGACAGGGGGCTGGTGGCTACACCTTC.

The V and J genes are TRBV3-1 (or the pseudogene TRBV3-2) and TRBJ2-3; the match to TRBD1 covers 10 bases. The length of the CDR3 is 15 residues. The V and J ends lost 4 bases and 2 bases, in that order; junction bases with no gene match: 3. In germline, CDR1 is LGHDT, CDR2 YNNKEL (reference sequence). The CDR3 DNA follows: TGTGCCAGCAGCCCTGGGACAGGGGTCACAGATACGCAGTATTTT. As protein: CASSPGTGVTDTQYF.

The gene calls are TRBV5-3 and TRBJ1-6; D gene uncertain. TRBV5-3 is placed among ORFs of uncertain function. The CDR3 spans 11 residues. Trimming removed 4 bases from V and 7 bases from J, with 3 bases in between. CDR3 loop: CARSLNSPLHF. The CDR3 nucleotides read TGTGCCAGAAGCCTCAATTCACCCCTCCACTTT.

This chain joins TRBV24-1 and TRBJ1-5; 9 bases are a match to TRBD1. V dropped 5 bases and J dropped 0; count of bases not matched to a gene: 7. CDR3 length: 17 amino acids. Per the germline V gene, CDR1 is KGHDR and CDR2 is SFDVKD. In DNA, the CDR3 is TGTGCCACCAGTGGAAGGGGACAGGGACATAGCAATCAGCCCCAGCATTTT. Translated: CATSGRGQGHSNQPQHF.

This rearrangement joins TRBV7-9 to TRBJ2-3; D uncertain. Looked up from germline, CDR1 is SEHNR and CDR2 is FQNEAQ (reference sequence). The CDR3 consists of 14 residues. Deletions cut 5 bases from V and 6 bases from J, with 15 bases between. CDR3 bases: TGTGCCAGCAGCAAATCCAAGGCGGAGGATACGCAGTATTTT. Encoded protein: CASSKSKAEDTQYF.

This chain's CDR3 is CASSQGQDYGYTF. The CDR3 nucleotides are TGTGCCAGCAGCCAAGGACAGGACTATGGCTACACCTTC. The chain couples TRBV4-2 to TRBJ1-2, with D perhaps matching TRBD1 (6 bases). V lost 1 base, J lost 3 bases, and 6 bases lay in between. The CDR3 sequence is 13 residues long. Germline V gives CDR1 LGHNA, CDR2 YNFKEQ.

V and J are TRBV5-4 and TRBJ2-3; tentatively, D is TRBD2 (5 bases). Germline CDR1 SGHNT, CDR2 YYREEE (reference sequence). There are 13 residues in the CDR3. Trimming took 4 bases from V and 3 from J, leaving 9 bases between them. The CDR3 here is CASSLGGTDTQYF. The CDR3 coding sequence is TGTGCCAGCAGCCTTGGCGGGACAGATACGCAGTATTTT.

J is TRBJ2-5 and V is TRBV11-3; 7 nucleotides agree with TRBD1. CDR3 size: 13 residues. Trimming took 4 bases from V and 3 from J; bases not matched to a gene: 2. Germline V CDR1 and CDR2: SGHNT, YENEEA. The CDR3 loop is CASSSGQEETQYF. CDR3 DNA sequence: TGTGCCAGCAGCTCCGGACAGGAAGAGACCCAGTACTTC.

This chain connects TRBV5-6 to TRBJ2-1, with TRBD2 matching 7 bases. The V segment lost 0 bases and the J segment 8 bases; nucleotides outside the gene matches: 8. The germline CDR1 and CDR2 sequences are SGHDT and YYEEEE. This CDR3 is 15 amino acids long. The CDR3 DNA follows: TGTGCCAGCAGCTTGGGAGAGGGAGGGCCCCATGAGCAGTTCTTC. This codes for CASSLGEGGPHEQFF. Variable domain in full (rest from reference TRBV5-6 and TRBJ2-1): DAGVTQSPTHLIKTRGQQVTLRCSPKSGHDTVSWYQQALGQGPQFIFQYYEEEERQRGNFPDRFSGHQFPNYSSELNVNALLLGDSALYLCASSLGEGGPHEQFFGPGTRLTVL.

V and J are TRBV15 and TRBJ1-5; D remains unclear. This CDR3 has 16 residues. Trimming removed 0 bases from V and 1 base from J, with 10 bases in between. The germline CDR1 and CDR2 sequences are LNHNV and YYDKDF (reference sequence). CDR3 sequence reads: CATSRDPAVSNQPQHF. CDR3 nucleotides: TGTGCCACCAGCAGAGACCCGGCGGTGAGCAATCAGCCCCAGCATTTT.

The V gene is TRBV4-3, the J gene TRBJ2-2, with 16 positions matching TRBD2. The junction had 4 bases not matched to a gene; V was cut back by 2 bases and J by 7 bases. The CDR3 extends over 17 amino acids. Germline assignment: CDR1 LGHNA and CDR2 YSLEER. CDR3 amino acids: CASSQPGLAGGRGELFF. CDR3 nucleotides: TGCGCCAGCAGCCAACCGGGACTAGCGGGGGGGCGCGGGGAGCTGTTTTTT.

The V gene is TRBV28, the J gene TRBJ1-6, with a possible D match to TRBD1 (6 bases). Deletions cut 6 bases from V and 8 bases from J, with 23 bases between. The CDR3 contains 17 residues. The germline V gene has CDR1 MDHEN and CDR2 SYDVKM. CDR3 amino acids: CASRRRLMDSRDSPLHF. DNA for the CDR3: TGTGCCAGCAGACGGCGCTTGATGGACAGCCGGGATTCACCCCTCCACTTT.